The 27 T cell receptor beta chains below all came from one sample that was sequenced in a study of T cells after yellow fever vaccination. TCRdb used MiXCR to reprocess the 5' RACE reads, holding one entry per CDR3 protein. Among about 500,000 distinct CDR3 sequences listed, about a sixth were seen once. The source was PBMCs, collected 5 days after the first yellow fever vaccination. These receptor sequences come from a man between 18 and 29 years old who received the YFV17D yellow fever vaccine.

Ten or more counts support this clonotype. This chain joins TRBV6-5 and TRBJ1-2; maybe TRBD1 (6 bases). This CDR3 is 16 amino acids long. Trimming cost V 1 base and J 8 bases, with 20 bases left between them. Germline V gene sequence: CDR1 MNHEY, CDR2 SVGAGI. CDR3 sequence reads: CASSYWPLGGAGGYTF. The CDR3 coding sequence is TGTGCCAGCAGTTACTGGCCCCTTGGGGGGGCCGGGGGCTACACCTTC.

The sample holds many counts of this clonotype. The chain employs TRBV7-2 and TRBJ2-3; 10 nucleotides match TRBD1. V lost 3 bases and J lost 2; bases outside the gene matches: 8. CDR1 and CDR2 (germline): SGHTA, FQGNSA. This CDR3 has 17 amino acids. CDR3 loop: CASSFRTGGSNTDTQYF. In DNA form, the CDR3 reads TGTGCCAGCAGCTTTAGGACAGGGGGATCTAACACAGATACGCAGTATTTT.

This chain joins TRBV28 and TRBJ2-5, with 8 bases aligning to TRBD1. Losses at the gene ends were 2 bases for V and 6 bases for J; bases not matched to a gene: 8. Germline assignment: CDR1 MDHEN and CDR2 SYDVKM. CDR3 length equals 15 residues. Here the CDR3 DNA reads TGTGCCAGCAGTTTACCCAACGACAGGGGACAGACCCAGTACTTC. Protein product: CASSLPNDRGQTQYF.

This clonotype was found a few times. The chain joins TRBV6-2 or TRBV6-3 to TRBJ2-1; D ambiguous. The CDR3 length is 15 residues. Germline V lookup: CDR1 MNHEY, CDR2 SVGEGT. The V end was cut by 0 bases, the J end by 3 bases, with 9 bases between. CDR3 sequence reads: CASSYSDGFYNEQFF. CDR3 DNA sequence: TGTGCCAGCAGTTACTCGGACGGGTTCTACAATGAGCAGTTCTTC.

This chain joins TRBV12-3 or TRBV12-4 and TRBJ2-6; maybe TRBD2 (6 bases). Trimming removed 7 bases at V and 0 bases at J, with 13 bases between. This CDR3 is built from 16 residues. CDR3 residues: CASTRESSSGANVLTF. In DNA, the CDR3 is TGTGCCAGCACCCGGGAGAGTAGCTCTGGGGCCAACGTCCTGACTTTC.

This clonotype occurred a few times. The V call is TRBV5-1, the J call TRBJ2-2, with 8 bases aligning to TRBD2. The J segment lost 2 bases and the V segment lost 0 bases, leaving 9 bases of the junction unmatched. The CDR3 sequence is 18 residues long. Germline V gene lookup returns CDR1 SGHRS and CDR2 YFSETQ. The DNA of the CDR3 is TGCGCCAGCAGCTTGGCCCGGAACAGCGGGGGAAACACCGGGGAGCTGTTTTTT. Protein sequence: CASSLARNSGGNTGELFF.

This clonotype was observed a few times. The chain couples TRBV5-1 to TRBJ1-1, with a weak D call TRBD1 (5 bases). The CDR3 has 18 residues. Deletions cut 4 bases from V and 4 bases from J, with 26 bases between. CDR1 is SGHRS, CDR2 YFSETQ, per germline. The CDR3 sequence is CASSHTPVGQGVSTEAFF. CDR3 coding DNA: TGCGCCAGCAGCCATACCCCCGTAGGACAAGGGGTGAGCACTGAAGCTTTCTTT.

The J gene is TRBJ1-5, the V gene TRBV6-5; TRBD1 is a possible D gene (5 bases). Trimming pared 3 bases from V and 1 base from J, leaving 16 bases between. CDR3 length: 17 amino acids. CDR1 and CDR2 (germline): MNHEY, SVGAGI. CDR3 protein: CASSYSRGRMSNQPQHF. The CDR3 DNA is TGTGCCAGCAGTTATTCGAGGGGCAGGATGAGCAATCAGCCCCAGCATTTT.

This clonotype turned up a few times. The genes are TRBV7-8 and TRBJ1-1; possibly TRBD1 for D (6 bases). Germline CDR1 is SGHVS and CDR2 is FQNEAQ. Trimming shortened V by 8 bases and J by 1 base, and 14 bases separated the two germline ends. The CDR3 is made up of 14 amino acids. CDR3 in DNA: TGTGCCAGCCGGCTGAACAGGGAGAACACTGAAGCTTTCTTT. The encoded protein is CASRLNRENTEAFF.

This clonotype was counted only a few times. The chain uses TRBV7-6 and TRBJ1-5; 8 bases are shared with TRBD1. The CDR3 extends over 18 amino acids. CDR1 is SGHVS and CDR2 is FNYEAQ in the germline V gene. V lost 3 bases, J lost 1 base, and 11 bases stayed unmatched. The DNA of the CDR3 is TGTGCCAGCAGCTTGGGGACAGGTGGGATCCGAAGCAATCAGCCCCAGCATTTT. Its translation is CASSLGTGGIRSNQPQHF.

This clonotype was counted a few times. The chain employs TRBV7-9 and TRBJ1-6; D remains unclear. The V gene lost 5 bases and the J gene lost 0 bases, with 20 bases spanning the gap. The CDR3 extends over 19 amino acids. The germline CDR1 and CDR2 sequences are SEHNR and FQNEAQ (reference sequence). CDR3 region: CASSNVAGARSSYNSPLHF. As DNA, the CDR3 is TGTGCCAGCAGCAATGTGGCAGGCGCAAGGAGCTCCTATAATTCACCCCTCCACTTT. Looking up the rest from reference TRBV7-9 and TRBJ1-6 gives the full variable domain: DTGVSQNPRHKITKRGQNVTFRCDPISEHNRLYWYRQTLGQGPEFLTYFQNEAQLEKSRLLSDRFSAERPKGSFSTLEIQRTEQGDSAMYLCASSNVAGARSSYNSPLHFGNGTRLTVT.

The chain employs TRBV20-1 and TRBJ2-5; TRBD2 matches at 11 bases. Germline V gene data show CDR1 as DFQATT and CDR2 as SNEGSKA (reference sequence). V lost 3 bases and J lost 5; bases outside the gene matches: 8. CDR3 length: 15 residues. CDR3 amino acids: CSASLLAGAKETQYF. As DNA, the CDR3 is TGCAGTGCTAGTTTACTAGCGGGGGCCAAGGAGACCCAGTACTTC.

In its sample, this clonotype was seen a few times. The chain links TRBV2 to TRBJ2-5; maybe TRBD1 (5 bases). The CDR3 totals 16 residues. Germline CDR1 is SNHLY and CDR2 is FYNNEI. The V and J ends lost 1 base and 7 bases respectively, with 19 bases between them. The CDR3 spells CASSEVPGSSGGTQYF. CDR3 sequence (DNA): TGTGCCAGCAGTGAAGTCCCAGGGTCCTCGGGTGGGACCCAGTACTTC.

This sequence joins TRBV4-2 and TRBJ2-1; D may be TRBD1 (6 bases). V lost 2 bases, J lost 0 bases, and 14 bases lay in between. The CDR3 has 17 residues. Germline assignment: CDR1 LGHNA and CDR2 YNFKEQ. CDR3 bases: TGTGCCAGCAGCCAAAGGCTCGAGGGGGTCTCCTACAATGAGCAGTTCTTC. Translated, it gives CASSQRLEGVSYNEQFF.

The V and J genes are TRBV5-1 and TRBJ2-7, with TRBD1 identical over 8 bases. The CDR3 extends over 12 amino acids. Unmatched junction bases numbered 1, after V lost 2 bases and J lost 6 bases. The germline gives CDR1 SGHRS, CDR2 YFSETQ. The CDR3 nucleotides read TGCGCCAGCAGCTTCGACAGGGGCGAGCAGTACGTC. Protein: CASSFDRGEQYV.

This clonotype came up a few times. The chain uses TRBV6-1 and TRBJ1-2; 10 bases are a match to TRBD1. Germline CDR1 is MNHNS and CDR2 is SASEGT. V lost 7 bases and J lost 4; bases outside the gene matches: 12. The CDR3 is 16 amino acids. The CDR3 region is CASTPGGWTGGYGYTF. As DNA, the CDR3 is TGTGCCAGCACCCCGGGTGGTTGGACAGGGGGCTATGGCTACACCTTC.

The chain's CDR3 is CASSLRANIYEQYF. CDR3 coding DNA: TGCGCCAGCAGCTTAAGGGCCAACATCTACGAGCAGTACTTC. The V and J genes are TRBV5-1 and TRBJ2-7; no reliable D call. The CDR3 is made up of 14 amino acids. CDR1 and CDR2 from the germline V gene are SGHRS and YFSETQ. V was clipped by 2 bases and J by 3 bases, with 12 bases between them.

This clonotype showed up just a few times. The rearrangement uses TRBV12-3 or TRBV12-4 and TRBJ1-4; D is perhaps TRBD1 (5 bases). CDR3 size: 15 residues. The germline V and J ends were trimmed by 2 bases and 7 bases, with 14 bases remaining between them. CDR3 DNA sequence: TGTGCCAGCAGTTTAAGGGAGGGACTCGGTGAAAAACTGTTTTTT. It is translated as CASSLREGLGEKLFF.

The V gene is TRBV3-1, the J gene TRBJ2-5; no definite D call. In germline, CDR1 is LGHDT, CDR2 YNNKEL (reference sequence). V dropped 6 bases and J dropped 1 base, with 9 bases sitting between them. This CDR3 spans 13 amino acids. DNA for the CDR3: TGTGCCAGCAGTCGGTGGGGCCAAGAGACCCAGTACTTC. Its protein product is CASSRWGQETQYF.

The genes are TRBV6-5 and TRBJ2-7; possible D gene TRBD2, 6 bases. V was trimmed by 2 bases and J by 3 bases, leaving 14 bases between them. CDR1 and CDR2 from the germline V gene are MNHEY and SVGAGI. This CDR3 comprises 15 residues. This CDR3 reads CASSYTIPGGYEQYF. Written as DNA, the CDR3 is TGTGCCAGCAGTTACACTATCCCCGGGGGCTACGAGCAGTACTTC.

This clonotype was counted only a few times. The rearrangement links TRBV5-1 to TRBJ1-2; 9 bases agree with TRBD1. V lost 4 bases and J lost 7; bases outside the gene matches: 5. The germline V gene has CDR1 SGHRS and CDR2 YFSETQ. This CDR3 spans 13 amino acids. The CDR3 loop is CASSRDRDAGYTF. The DNA for the CDR3 is TGCGCCAGCAGCAGGGACAGGGACGCTGGCTACACCTTC.

A few counts support this clonotype. The V gene is TRBV11-2, the J gene TRBJ2-4; 11 bases fit TRBD2. The CDR3 is made up of 18 amino acids. Germline V CDR1 and CDR2: SGHAT, FQNNGV. After removal of 2 bases from V and 4 bases from J, the junction contained 10 bases not matched to a gene. The CDR3 sequence: CASSLWPSGGLSKNIQYF. CDR3 coding DNA: TGTGCCAGCAGCTTATGGCCTAGCGGGGGGCTGTCAAAAAACATTCAGTACTTC. The variable domain in full, with the rest retrieved from reference TRBV11-2 and TRBJ2-4, is EAGVAQSPRYKIIEKRQSVAFWCNPISGHATLYWYQQILGQGPKLLIQFQNNGVVDDSQLPKDRFSAERLKGVDSTLKIQPAKLEDSAVYLCASSLWPSGGLSKNIQYFGAGTRLSVL.

V is TRBV7-9 and J is TRBJ1-6; D is ambiguous. Trimming took off 3 bases at V and 9 bases at J, with 6 bases between the two ends. The CDR3 runs to 12 residues. From germline, CDR1 is SEHNR and CDR2 FQNEAQ (reference sequence). The CDR3 protein is CASSFTPSPLHF. The CDR3 bases are TGTGCCAGCAGCTTTACCCCTTCACCCCTCCACTTT.

The chain recombines TRBV5-6 with TRBJ1-1, with D possibly TRBD1 on 5 matching bases. V was clipped by 1 base and J by 11 bases, with 15 bases between them. The CDR3 spans 13 residues. CDR1 and CDR2 (germline): SGHDT, YYEEEE. The CDR3 here is CASSLTGARVAFF. The CDR3 nucleotides read TGTGCCAGCAGCTTGACTGGGGCCCGTGTGGCTTTCTTT. The complete variable domain, with remaining parts taken from reference TRBV5-6 and TRBJ1-1, reads DAGVTQSPTHLIKTRGQQVTLRCSPKSGHDTVSWYQQALGQGPQFIFQYYEEEERQRGNFPDRFSGHQFPNYSSELNVNALLLGDSALYLCASSLTGARVAFFGQGTRLTVV.

The rearrangement links TRBV6-2 or TRBV6-3 to TRBJ2-2; the D gene is possibly TRBD1 (5 bases). The length of the CDR3 is 14 residues. V was shortened by 7 bases and J by 2 bases, with 11 bases between the two germline ends. Germline values: CDR1 MNHEY, CDR2 SVGEGT. CDR3: CASNDRLNTGELFF. CDR3 in DNA: TGTGCCAGCAACGACAGACTCAACACCGGGGAGCTGTTTTTT.

The DNA for the CDR3 is TGTGCCAGCAGACCCGGGACTAGCGGCCGAGTTGTCAATGAGCAGTTCTTC. Its protein product is CASRPGTSGRVVNEQFF. V is TRBV6-2 or TRBV6-3 and J is TRBJ2-1; 11 positions agree with TRBD2. Germline values: CDR1 MNHEY, CDR2 SVGEGT. Losses at the gene ends were 6 bases for V and 6 bases for J; bases not matched to a gene: 13. The CDR3 consists of 17 residues.

The rearrangement links TRBV28 to TRBJ1-2; no reliable D call. V lost 5 bases, J lost 8 bases, and 12 bases lay in between. Germline CDR1 reads MDHEN; CDR2 reads SYDVKM. The CDR3 consists of 12 residues. The CDR3: CASSPGFRGYTF. DNA for the CDR3: TGTGCCAGCAGTCCGGGTTTTCGGGGCTACACCTTC.